The source of this T cell receptor (beta chain) is a study of cytomegalovirus exposure and HLA in healthy donors. Trimming removed 7 bases from V and 7 bases from J, with 16 bases in between. The CDR3 has 13 amino acids. CDR1 and CDR2 from the germline V gene are MNHEY and SVGAGI. Assay: immunoSEQ multiplex PCR; the TCRdb copy retains only in-frame clones and omits some. The sample includes about 330,000 clones, about nine tenths of them seen just once. The source is a woman between 25 and 40 years old in good health and CMV-seropositive. The sample consisted of PBMCs. The genes are TRBV6-5 and TRBJ1-1, with D perhaps TRBD1 (6 bases). CDR3 loop: CASILREGGEAFF. For the CDR3, the DNA is TGTGCCAGCATCCTTCGGGAGGGGGGTGAAGCTTTCTTT.